Given below is one TCR beta chain in context. Its antigen remains unidentified. Vbeta (60) and Jbeta (13) primers were used in the PCR. Clones were sequenced by immunoSEQ multiplex PCR, and TCRdb holds only the in-frame ones, with some missing. The sample includes about 140,000 clones, roughly 80% of them seen just once. This sample stems from a study of cytomegalovirus exposure and HLA in healthy donors. Study-level points and caveats: Indistinguishable V segments, including TRBV6-2 and TRBV6-3, were excluded. Certain sequence variants were highly shared and formed a cluster, and this cluster was likely a sequencing artifact. TCR beta sequences reportedly predicted most subjects' HLA-A and HLA-B alleles accurately.

The CDR3 length is 14 residues. Germline CDR1 is SGHTA and CDR2 is FQGNSA. Trimming took 2 bases from V and 7 from J, leaving 12 bases between them. This receptor was identified in a female donor in good health and CMV-seronegative. The specimen was PBMCs. The chain combines TRBV7-2 with TRBJ1-5, with a tentative D call TRBD1 (5 bases). CDR3 sequence: CASSLWGGEQPQHF. CDR3 DNA: TGTGCCAGCAGCTTATGGGGGGGAGAACAGCCCCAGCATTTT.